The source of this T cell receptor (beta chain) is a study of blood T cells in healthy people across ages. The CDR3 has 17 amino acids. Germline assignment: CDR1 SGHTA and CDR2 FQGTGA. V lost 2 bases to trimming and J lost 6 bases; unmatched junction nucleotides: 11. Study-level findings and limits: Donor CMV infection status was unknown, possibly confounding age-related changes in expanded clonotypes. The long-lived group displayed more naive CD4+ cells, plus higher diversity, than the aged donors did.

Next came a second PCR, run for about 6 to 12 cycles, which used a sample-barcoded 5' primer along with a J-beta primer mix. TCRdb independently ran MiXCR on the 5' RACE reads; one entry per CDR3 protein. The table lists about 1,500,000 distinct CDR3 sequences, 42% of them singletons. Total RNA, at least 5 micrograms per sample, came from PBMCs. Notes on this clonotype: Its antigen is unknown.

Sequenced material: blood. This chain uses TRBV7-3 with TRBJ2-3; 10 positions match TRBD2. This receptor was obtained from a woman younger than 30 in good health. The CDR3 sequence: CASSLGLAGAMGDTQYF. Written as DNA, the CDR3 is TGTGCCAGCAGCTTAGGGCTAGCGGGGGCTATGGGGGATACGCAGTATTTT.